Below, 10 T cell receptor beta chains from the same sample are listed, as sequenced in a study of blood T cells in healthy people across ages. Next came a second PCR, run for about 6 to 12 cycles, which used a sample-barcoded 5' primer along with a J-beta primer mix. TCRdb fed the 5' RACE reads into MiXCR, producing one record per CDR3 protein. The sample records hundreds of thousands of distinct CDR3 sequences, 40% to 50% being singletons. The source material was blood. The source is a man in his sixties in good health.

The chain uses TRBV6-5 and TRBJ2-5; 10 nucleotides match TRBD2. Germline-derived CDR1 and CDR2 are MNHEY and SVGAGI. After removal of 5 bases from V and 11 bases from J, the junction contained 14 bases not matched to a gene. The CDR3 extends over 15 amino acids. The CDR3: CASSHLAGEYNEQYF. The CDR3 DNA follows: TGTGCCAGCAGTCACCTAGCGGGGGAGTACAATGAGCAGTACTTC.

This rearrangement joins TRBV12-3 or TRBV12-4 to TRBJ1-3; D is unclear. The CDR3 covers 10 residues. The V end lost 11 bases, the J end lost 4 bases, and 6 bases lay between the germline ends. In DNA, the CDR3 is TGTGCCTCCAGGGGAAACACCATATATTTT. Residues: CASRGNTIYF.

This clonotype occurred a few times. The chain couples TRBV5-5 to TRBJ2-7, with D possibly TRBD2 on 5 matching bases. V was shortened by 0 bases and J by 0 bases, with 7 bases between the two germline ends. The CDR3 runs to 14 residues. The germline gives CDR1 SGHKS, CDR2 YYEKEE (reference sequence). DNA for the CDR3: TGTGCCAGCAGCTTGGTCGGGATCTCCTACGAGCAGTACTTC. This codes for CASSLVGISYEQYF.

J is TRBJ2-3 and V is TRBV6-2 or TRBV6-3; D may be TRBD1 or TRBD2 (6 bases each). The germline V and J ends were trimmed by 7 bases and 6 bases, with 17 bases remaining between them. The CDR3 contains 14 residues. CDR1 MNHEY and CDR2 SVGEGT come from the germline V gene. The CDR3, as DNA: TGTGCCAGCATACGGTCCGGGGGCGAGGATACGCAGTATTTT. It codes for CASIRSGGEDTQYF.

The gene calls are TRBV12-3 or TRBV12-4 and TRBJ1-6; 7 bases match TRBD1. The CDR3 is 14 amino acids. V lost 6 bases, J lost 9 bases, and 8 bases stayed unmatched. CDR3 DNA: TGTGCCAGCAGATCGACAGGGATGGGTTCACCCCTCCACTTT. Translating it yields CASRSTGMGSPLHF.

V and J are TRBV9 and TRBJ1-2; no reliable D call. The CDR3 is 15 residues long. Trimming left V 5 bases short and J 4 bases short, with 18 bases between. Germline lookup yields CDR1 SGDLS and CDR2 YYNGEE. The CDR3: CASSTLGNTLYGYTF. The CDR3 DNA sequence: TGTGCCAGCAGTACCTTGGGAAACACACTCTATGGCTACACCTTC.

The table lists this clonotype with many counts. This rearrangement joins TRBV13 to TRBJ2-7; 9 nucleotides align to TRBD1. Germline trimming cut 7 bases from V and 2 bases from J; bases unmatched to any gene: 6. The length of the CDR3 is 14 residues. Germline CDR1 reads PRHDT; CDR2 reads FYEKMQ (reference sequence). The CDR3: CASTLRQGAYEQYF. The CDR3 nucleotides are TGTGCCAGCACCCTCCGACAGGGGGCCTACGAGCAGTACTTC.

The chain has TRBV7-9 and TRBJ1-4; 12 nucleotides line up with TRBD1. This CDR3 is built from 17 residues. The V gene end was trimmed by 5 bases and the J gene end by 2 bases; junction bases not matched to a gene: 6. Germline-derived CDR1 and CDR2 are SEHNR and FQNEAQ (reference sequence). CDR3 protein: CASSPGTGGMTNEKLFF. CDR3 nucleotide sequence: TGTGCCAGCAGCCCCGGGACAGGGGGCATGACTAATGAAAAACTGTTTTTT.

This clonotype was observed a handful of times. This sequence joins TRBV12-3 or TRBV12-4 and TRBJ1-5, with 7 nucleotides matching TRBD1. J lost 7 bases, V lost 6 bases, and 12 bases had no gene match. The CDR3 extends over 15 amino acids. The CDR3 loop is CASSPSGRGSQPQHF. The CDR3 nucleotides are TGTGCCAGCAGCCCGAGTGGCAGGGGGTCCCAGCCCCAGCATTTT.

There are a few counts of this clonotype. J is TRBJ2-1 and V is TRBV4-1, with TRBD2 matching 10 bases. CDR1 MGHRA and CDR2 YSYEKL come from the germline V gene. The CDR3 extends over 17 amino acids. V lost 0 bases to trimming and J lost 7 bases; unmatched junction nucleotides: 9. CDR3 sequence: CASSQDRSGGNYNEQFF. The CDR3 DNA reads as TGCGCCAGCAGCCAAGACCGTAGCGGGGGGAACTATAATGAGCAGTTCTTC.